The clone carrying this T cell receptor (beta chain) was seen repeatedly, ten times or more. Exclusion of a patient resulted from uncontrolled infection, other autoimmune disease, pregnancy or lactation. Thyroid ultrasound and orbital computed tomography, with clinical symptoms and serum thyroxine and TRAb, informed diagnoses. This sample holds PBMCs from under 11 ml fresh peripheral blood. The sample belongs to a study of T cells in Graves' hyperthyroidism and ophthalmopathy. Overall study context: At the time of initial diagnosis and before any treatment, peripheral blood was collected.

There were TCR beta CDR3 regions amplified from RNA transcripts. An initial round of RT-PCR targeting the TCR CDR3 relied on the HTBI primer set. MiXCR, applied by TCRdb to the multiplex PCR reads, yields one record per CDR3 protein. The sample records some 210,000 distinct CDR3 sequences, 15% to 20% being singletons. The CDR3 totals 13 residues. J gave up 3 bases and V 4 bases, and 1 base lay outside the gene matches. Germline V CDR1 and CDR2: MNHNS, SASEGT. The clonotype comes from a man aged 50 to 59 with Graves' hyperthyroidism. Sequencing was done on a sample of blood. The chain couples TRBV6-1 to TRBJ2-3; 7 bases are a match to TRBD1. CDR3 nucleotide sequence: TGTGCCAGCAGTGGACAGGGTACAGATACGCAGTATTTT. It specifies CASSGQGTDTQYF.